This T cell receptor (beta chain) is drawn from a study of T cell changes during pregnancy in multiple sclerosis. The CDR3 runs to 13 residues. CDR1 is SNHLY, CDR2 FYNNEI, per germline. J was trimmed by 5 bases and V by 6 bases; bases with no gene match: 4. This table comes from immunoSEQ multiplex PCR, and its TCRdb copy is limited to in-frame clones, with some not included. The sample has approximately 97,000 clones; about nine tenths are singletons. The J gene is TRBJ1-5, the V gene TRBV2, with TRBD1 matching 7 bases. Sequenced here: peripheral blood, sampled after pregnancy. This TCR derives from a female donor in good health, enrolled as a control in a pregnancy study. The CDR3 loop reads CASRGQRDQPQHF. The CDR3 nucleotides read TGTGCCAGCAGGGGACAGCGTGATCAGCCCCAGCATTTT.